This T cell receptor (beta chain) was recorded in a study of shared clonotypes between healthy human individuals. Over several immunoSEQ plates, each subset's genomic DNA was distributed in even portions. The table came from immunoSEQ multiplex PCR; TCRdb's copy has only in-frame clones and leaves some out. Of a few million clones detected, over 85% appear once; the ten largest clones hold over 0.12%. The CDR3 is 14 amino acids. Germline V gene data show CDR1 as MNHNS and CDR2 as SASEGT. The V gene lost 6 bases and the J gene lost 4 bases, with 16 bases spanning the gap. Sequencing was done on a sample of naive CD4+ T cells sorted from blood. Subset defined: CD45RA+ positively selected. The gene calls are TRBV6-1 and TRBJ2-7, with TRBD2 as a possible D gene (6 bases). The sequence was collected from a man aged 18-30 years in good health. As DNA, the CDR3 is TGTGCCAGCAGAGGAGGGACTCGTGGGTACGAGCAGTACTTC. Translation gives CASRGGTRGYEQYF.